This T cell receptor beta chain originates from a study of T cells in Graves' hyperthyroidism and ophthalmopathy. Regarding this clonotype: The antigen remains undetermined.

Amplified TCR beta CDR3 regions came from RNA transcripts. First-round RT-PCR of the TCR CDR3 relied on the HTBI primer set. In TCRdb, the multiplex PCR reads were re-called with MiXCR into one record per CDR3 protein. The sample lists fewer than 650,000 distinct CDR3 sequences, approximately 15% seen once, with about 5.8% in the top ten. Aged 18 to 65, the patients had hyperthyroidism that was newly diagnosed and had lasted under 2 months. Clinical symptoms, serum thyroxine, TRAb, thyroid ultrasound and orbital computed tomography informed diagnoses. Findings and caveats of the study: Before onset, by a median of about seven months, the model predicted ophthalmopathy. Most clonotypes that expanded in the thyroid above 0.001 also showed up in blood.

This CDR3 spans 13 amino acids. CDR1 WSHSY and CDR2 SAAADI come from the germline V gene. The J segment lost 6 bases and the V segment lost 10 bases, leaving 9 bases of the junction unmatched. This chain connects TRBV10-2 to TRBJ1-1; 9 bases line up with TRBD1. This TCR came from a woman in her thirties with Graves' hyperthyroidism that later progressed to Graves' ophthalmopathy. The sequencing sample was made of blood. CDR3 protein: CATGGGTGSEAFF. The CDR3 DNA follows: TGCGCCACCGGCGGCGGGACAGGGTCTGAAGCTTTCTTT.